This T cell receptor beta chain stems from a study of breast tumors, draining lymph nodes, adjacent tissues. The lymph nodes were axillary draining lymph nodes from breast cancer patients. Each CDR3 protein gets one entry after TCRdb re-called the multiplex PCR reads with MiXCR. Of roughly 80,000 distinct CDR3 sequences in the sample, roughly a fifth were seen once. CDR1 and CDR2 (germline): MNHNS, SASEGT. The CDR3 is 11 residues long. The V gene lost 8 bases and the J gene lost 3 bases, with 7 bases spanning the gap. The study's findings and limits: Tumors had less TCR diversity than lymph nodes, more than nontumor tissue. Findings are consistent with lymph node origin and intratumoral expansion of most tumor T cells. Luminal-like breast cancer showed significantly greater tumor-nontumor repertoire similarity than basal-like breast cancer did.

To note about this clonotype: Its antigen remains unknown.

The J gene is TRBJ1-1, the V gene TRBV6-1; D remains unclear. Sequences were obtained from axillary lymph node tissue. This clonotype was obtained from a female donor with breast cancer. Some clones in this sample may be carry-over from other donors' samples. CDR3 coding DNA: TGTGCCAGCGGTGCAGACACTGAAGCTTTCTTT. It encodes CASGADTEAFF.